A single sample gave rise to the 14 T cell receptor beta chains below, sequenced in a study of OX40 agonist ivuxolimab in advanced cancers. Assay used: immunoSEQ multiplex PCR; TCRdb lists only in-frame clones, some missing. The data contain over 60,000 clones, around 83% of them singletons. The sequencing used CD4+ or CD8+ T cells sorted from blood, collected in a trial of the OX40 agonist ivuxolimab. Receptors originate from an adult with an advanced solid tumor such as melanoma, head and neck, liver or kidney cancer.

V usage is TRBV2 and J usage is TRBJ2-2; D is unresolved. This CDR3 contains 12 residues. Trimming took off 6 bases at V and 7 bases at J, with 9 bases between the two ends. The germline CDR1 and CDR2 sequences are SNHLY and FYNNEI. As DNA, the CDR3 is TGTGCCAGCAGCGAGTTTAGCGGGGAGCTGTTTTTT. Protein sequence: CASSEFSGELFF. The whole variable domain, filled in from reference TRBV2 and TRBJ2-2, reads EPEVTQTPSHQVTQMGQEVILRCVPISNHLYFYWYRQILGQKVEFLVSFYNNEISEKSEIFDDQFSVERPDGSNFTLKIRSTKLEDSAMYFCASSEFSGELFFGEGSRLTVL.

The chain employs TRBV5-6 and TRBJ1-6; D may be TRBD1 (5 bases). Trimming cost V 4 bases and J 7 bases, with 12 bases left between them. Per germline, CDR1 SGHDT and CDR2 YYEEEE. This CDR3 spans 14 amino acids. CDR3 residues: CASSPGPPNSPLHF. CDR3 nucleotides: TGTGCCAGCAGCCCGGGGCCTCCCAATTCACCCCTCCACTTT. Combining the CDR3 with reference TRBV5-6 and TRBJ1-6 gives the whole variable domain DAGVTQSPTHLIKTRGQQVTLRCSPKSGHDTVSWYQQALGQGPQFIFQYYEEEERQRGNFPDRFSGHQFPNYSSELNVNALLLGDSALYLCASSPGPPNSPLHFGNGTRLTVT.

The chain joins TRBV5-6 to TRBJ1-4, with a possible D match to TRBD1 (6 bases). V was cut by 0 bases and J by 8 bases, with 14 bases left in between. In germline, CDR1 is SGHDT, CDR2 YYEEEE. This CDR3 has 15 amino acids. CDR3 region: CASSLDRGAYEKLFF. CDR3 DNA: TGTGCCAGCAGCTTGGATCGGGGGGCATACGAAAAACTGTTTTTT.

The V gene is TRBV7-8, the J gene TRBJ2-4; 7 bases match TRBD2. Germline-derived CDR1 and CDR2 are SGHVS and FQNEAQ. Trimming removed 5 bases from V and 2 bases from J; junction bases left unmatched: 9. The CDR3 extends over 16 amino acids. The CDR3 DNA reads as TGTGCCAGCAGCGCCAGGTGGCGGGGGACCAAAAACATTCAGTACTTC. Amino acids: CASSARWRGTKNIQYF.

The chain links TRBV19 to TRBJ2-7; TRBD1 matches at 10 bases. The CDR3 runs to 15 residues. The germline CDR1 and CDR2 sequences are LNHDA and SQIVND (reference sequence). J gave up 4 bases and V 6 bases, and 9 bases lay outside the gene matches. CDR3 DNA sequence: TGTGCCAGTAGGGAAGGGGGGACAGGGGCATACGAGCAGTACTTC. Protein sequence: CASREGGTGAYEQYF.

Points on this clone: At one boundary the junction diverges from the germline segment, which might be a read error. The V call is TRBV5-6, the J call TRBJ2-3; D may be TRBD1 (6 bases). CDR3 length equals 15 residues. Per germline, CDR1 SGHDT and CDR2 YYEEEE. The CDR3 DNA sequence: TGTGCCAGCACCTTGGGGCAGGGGAGCACAGATACGCAGTATTTT. This translates into CASTLGQGSTDTQYF.

This chain joins TRBV11-2 and TRBJ2-5; D unclear. The CDR3 consists of 13 residues. Germline V gives CDR1 SGHAT, CDR2 FQNNGV. V was pared by 1 base and J by 2 bases, with 5 bases between. CDR3 region: CASSLAPQETQYF. CDR3 bases: TGTGCCAGCAGCTTAGCACCGCAAGAGACCCAGTACTTC.

In its sample, this clone was seen many times. The CDR3 loop reads CASSFTTGMGETQYF. The CDR3 DNA reads as TGTGCCAGCAGCTTTACGACAGGAATGGGAGAGACCCAGTACTTC. The genes are TRBV7-2 and TRBJ2-5; D perhaps matches TRBD1 (6 bases). Germline V lookup: CDR1 SGHTA, CDR2 FQGNSA. V lost 3 bases to trimming and J lost 4 bases, with 15 bases between them. The CDR3 has 15 residues.

V gene TRBV18 combines with J gene TRBJ2-7, with 7 bases fitting TRBD1. Per germline, CDR1 KGHSH and CDR2 LQKENI. CDR3 length: 16 residues. Losses at the gene ends were 5 bases for V and 2 bases for J; bases not matched to a gene: 12. The CDR3 loop is CASSSQAVTGAYEQYF. The CDR3 DNA reads as TGTGCCAGCTCAAGTCAGGCCGTTACAGGGGCCTACGAGCAGTACTTC. Variable domain in full (rest from reference TRBV18 and TRBJ2-7): NAGVMQNPRHLVRRRGQEARLRCSPMKGHSHVYWYRQLPEEGLKFMVYLQKENIIDESGMPKERFSAEFPKEGPSILRIQQVVRGDSAAYFCASSSQAVTGAYEQYFGPGTRLTVT.

The rearrangement links TRBV19 to TRBJ2-2, with D unresolved. The CDR3 totals 16 residues. CDR1 LNHDA and CDR2 SQIVND come from the germline V gene (reference sequence). Deletions cut 3 bases from V and 4 bases from J, with 15 bases between. In DNA, the CDR3 is TGTGCCAGTAGTATCCGCAATGTAGGAAGCACCGGGGAGCTGTTTTTT. This encodes CASSIRNVGSTGELFF.

This chain uses TRBV2 with TRBJ1-2, with D perhaps matching TRBD1 (6 bases). The V end lost 8 bases, the J end lost 0 bases, and 16 bases lay between the germline ends. CDR3 size: 15 residues. Germline V gives CDR1 SNHLY, CDR2 FYNNEI. CDR3 loop: CASGGPGQSNYGYTF. The CDR3 DNA sequence: TGTGCCAGCGGGGGCCCTGGACAGTCTAACTATGGCTACACCTTC. Looking up the rest from reference TRBV2 and TRBJ1-2 gives the full variable domain: EPEVTQTPSHQVTQMGQEVILRCVPISNHLYFYWYRQILGQKVEFLVSFYNNEISEKSEIFDDQFSVERPDGSNFTLKIRSTKLEDSAMYFCASGGPGQSNYGYTFGSGTRLTVV.

V and J are TRBV6-4 and TRBJ2-3, with TRBD2 matching 13 bases. Germline loops: CDR1 MRHNA, CDR2 SNTAGT. The CDR3 loop spans 19 amino acids. The V and J ends lost 2 bases and 4 bases, in that order; junction bases with no gene match: 12. CDR3 in DNA: TGTGCCAGCAGTGACACAACTAGCGGGGGGGCGACTCGGCCAGATACGCAGTATTTT. Translation: CASSDTTSGGATRPDTQYF.

The chain joins TRBV4-3 to TRBJ2-7; a weak D match, TRBD1 (6 bases). V was pared by 0 bases and J by 3 bases, with 12 bases between. Germline CDR1 and CDR2: LGHNA and YSLEER. CDR3 length equals 15 residues. Here the CDR3 DNA reads TGCGCCAGCAGCCAAGATGTCCAGGGGTTCTACGAGCAGTACTTC. Protein: CASSQDVQGFYEQYF.

This rearrangement joins TRBV11-2 to TRBJ1-2; weak D call: TRBD1 (5 bases). This CDR3 contains 14 residues. The germline CDR1 and CDR2 sequences are SGHAT and FQNNGV. V was pared by 3 bases and J by 8 bases, with 16 bases between. CDR3 bases: TGTGCCAGCAGCTTCCGGAGGGGTGGGAGCGGCTACACCTTC. Residues: CASSFRRGGSGYTF.